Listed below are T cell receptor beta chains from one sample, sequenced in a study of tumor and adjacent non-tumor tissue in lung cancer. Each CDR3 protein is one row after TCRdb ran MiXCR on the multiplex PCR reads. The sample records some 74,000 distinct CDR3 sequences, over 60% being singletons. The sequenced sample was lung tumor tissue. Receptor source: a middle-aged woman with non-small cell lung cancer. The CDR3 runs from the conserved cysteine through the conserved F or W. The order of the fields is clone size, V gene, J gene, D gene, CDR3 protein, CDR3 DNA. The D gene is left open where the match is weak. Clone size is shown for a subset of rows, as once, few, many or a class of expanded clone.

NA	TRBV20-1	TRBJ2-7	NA	CNRTGRPGEQYF	TGCAATCGTACGGGACGTCCGGGGGAGCAGTACTTC
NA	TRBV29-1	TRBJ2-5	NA	CSVECWGRETQYF	TGCAGCGTTGAGTGCTGGGGTCGAGAGACCCAGTACTTC
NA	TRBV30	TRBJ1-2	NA	CAWTRGSGYGYTF	TGTGCCTGGACTAGGGGCTCGGGCTATGGCTACACCTTC
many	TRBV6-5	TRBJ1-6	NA	CASSPDLTANSPLHF	TGTGCCAGCAGCCCGGATTTGACAGCGAATTCACCCCTCCACTTT
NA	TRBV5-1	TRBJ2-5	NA	CASSPQPQGETQYF	TGCGCCAGCTCCCCACAGCCGCAGGGGGAGACCCAGTACTTC
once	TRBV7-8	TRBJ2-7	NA	CASSRWWSEHYF	TGTGCCAGCAGCCGATGGTGGAGCGAGCACTACTTC
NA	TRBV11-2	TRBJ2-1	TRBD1	CTSSLSGTGYNEQLF	TGTACCAGCAGCTTAAGTGGGACAGGGTACAATGAGCAGTTGTTC
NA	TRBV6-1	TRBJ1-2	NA	CASGKQVINYERDYTF	TGTGCCAGCGGAAAACAGGTGATTAACTATGAGCGAGACTACACCTTC
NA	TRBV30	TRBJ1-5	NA	CSWRGEVSNQPQHF	TGTTCCTGGAGGGGGGAAGTTAGCAATCAGCCCCAGCATTTT
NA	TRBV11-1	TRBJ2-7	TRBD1	CTSSLGTGTYEQYF	TGTACCAGCAGCTTAGGGACAGGAACCTACGAGCAGTACTTC
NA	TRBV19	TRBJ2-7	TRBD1	CASSSSGTGVLYEQYF	TGTGCCAGTTCTTCGTCAGGGACAGGGGTATTATACGAGCAGTACTTC
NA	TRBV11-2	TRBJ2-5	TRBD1	CARSDNRSTGTAKETQYF	TGTGCCAGGAGCGATAACAGATCCACCGGGACAGCTAAAGAGACCCAGTACTTC
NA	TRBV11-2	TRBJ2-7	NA	CVNSLDPQRSYEQYF	TGTGTCAACAGCTTAGATCCCCAGAGGTCCTACGAGCAGTATTTC
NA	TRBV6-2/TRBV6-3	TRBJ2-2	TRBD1	CASRTTWTGAATGELFF	TGTGCCAGCCGCACCACATGGACAGGGGCTGCCACCGGGGAGCTGTTTTTT
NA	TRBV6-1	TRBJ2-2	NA	CVSSVQMSSTSFTGELFF	TGCGTCAGTAGTGTACAGATGTCCTCGACTAGTTTCACCGGGGAGCTGTTTTTT
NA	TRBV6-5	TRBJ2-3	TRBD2	CASRSRGDRRDTQCF	TGTGCCAGCAGATCGCGGGGGGACCGGAGAGATACGCAGTGTTTT
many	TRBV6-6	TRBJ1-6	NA	CASSYGNRGNNSPLHF	TGTGCCAGCAGTTATGGGAATAGGGGAAATAATTCACCCCTCCACTTT
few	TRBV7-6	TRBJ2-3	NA	CASSLWVGTDTQYF	TGTGCCAGCAGCTTATGGGTAGGCACAGATACGCAGTATTTT
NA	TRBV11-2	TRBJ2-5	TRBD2	CASSSLGGGIEETQYF	TGTGCCAGCAGCTCCCTGGGCGGGGGGATAGAAGAGACCCAGTACTTC
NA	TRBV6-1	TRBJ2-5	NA	CSSRKGVGGEETQYF	TGTAGCAGCAGGAAGGGGGTAGGGGGGGAAGAGACCCAGTACTTC
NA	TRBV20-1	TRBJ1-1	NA	CSASGPGPPNTETFF	TGTAGTGCTAGTGGGCCGGGACCCCCGAACACTGAAACTTTCTTT
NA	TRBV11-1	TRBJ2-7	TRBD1	CASSLETGSNEQYF	TGTGCCAGCAGCTTAGAGACAGGGAGCAACGAGCAGTATTTC
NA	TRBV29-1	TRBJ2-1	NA	CSVVRDGGEQCF	TGCAGCGTTGTGAGGGACGGCGGGGAGCAGTGTTTC
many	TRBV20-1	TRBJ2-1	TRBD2	CSARLAGAYNEQFF	TGCAGTGCACGACTAGCGGGGGCCTACAATGAGCAGTTCTTC
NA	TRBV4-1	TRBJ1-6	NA	CASSQVGPRGNSLLHF	TGTGCCAGCAGCCAAGTAGGTCCAAGAGGTAATTCACTTCTCCACTTT
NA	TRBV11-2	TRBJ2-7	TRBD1	CVSSARDRGQAVF	TGTGTCAGCAGCGCCCGGGACAGGGGACAGGCGGTCTTC
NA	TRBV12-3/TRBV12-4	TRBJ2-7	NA	CTSCLADVYEQYF	TGTACCAGCTGTTTAGCTGACGTGTACGAGCAGTACTTC
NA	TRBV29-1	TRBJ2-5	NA	CSLDRIAETQYF	TGCAGCCTTGACCGGATAGCAGAGACCCAGTACTTC
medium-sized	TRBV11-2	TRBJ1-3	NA	CASSASSGTTGNTIYF	TGTGCCAGCAGCGCGAGTTCAGGGACTACTGGAAACACCATATATTTT
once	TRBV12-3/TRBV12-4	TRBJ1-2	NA	CASSPGQPGYTF	TGTGCCAGCAGCCCTGGACAACCTGGTTACACCTTC
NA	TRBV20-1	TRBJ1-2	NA	CSARVQAYYGYTF	TGCAGTGCTAGGGTACAAGCTTACTATGGCTACACCTTC
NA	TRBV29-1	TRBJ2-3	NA	CSSQTPSGTYTQYF	TGCAGCTCTCAGACTCCTTCTGGCACATATACGCAGTATTTT
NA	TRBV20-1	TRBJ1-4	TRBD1	CNARHDRGLSF	TGCAATGCTAGACACGACAGGGGACTGTCTTTT
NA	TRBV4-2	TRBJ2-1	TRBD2	CASSQGTSGHINEQFF	TGTGCCAGCAGTCAAGGGACTAGCGGGCATATAAATGAGCAGTTCTTC
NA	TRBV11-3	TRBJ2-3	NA	CANSLGAITGVSTETQYF	TGTGCCAACAGCCTAGGAGCGATAACGGGGGTCTCCACAGAAACGCAGTATTTT
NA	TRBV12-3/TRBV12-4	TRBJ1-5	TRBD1	CANSNLGQGKQPQHF	TGTGCCAACAGTAATCTGGGACAGGGCAAACAGCCCCAGCATTTT
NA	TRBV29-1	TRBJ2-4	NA	CSAGGGQESDIQYF	TGCAGCGCTGGAGGGGGACAAGAGTCTGATATTCAGTACTTC
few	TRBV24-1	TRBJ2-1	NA	CATSNGGRGGRNEQFF	TGTGCCACCAGTAACGGGGGCAGGGGGGGCCGTAATGAGCAGTTCTTC
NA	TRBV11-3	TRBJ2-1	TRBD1	CASRPGPGQGPNEQFF	TGTGCCAGCAGACCGGGACCGGGACAGGGCCCAAATGAGCAGTTCTTC
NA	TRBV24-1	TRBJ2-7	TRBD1	CATSDSRTGDDYEQYF	TGTGCCACCAGTGATTCTCGGACAGGGGATGACTACGAGCAGTACTTC